This TCR beta chain was retrieved from a study of Ad26.COV2.S vaccination and SARS-CoV-2 variants. Libraries were prepared by immunoSEQ multiplex PCR; TCRdb keeps only in-frame clonotypes and omits some of them. The sample carries 120,000 to 150,000 clones, more than 80% recorded once. The germline V gene has CDR1 SNHLY and CDR2 FYNNEI. This CDR3 contains 14 residues. V lost 8 bases to trimming and J lost 3 bases, with 14 bases between them. Sequences were derived from peripheral blood, sampled after recovery from COVID-19. The clonotype comes from a human donor who had recovered from COVID-19. The V gene is TRBV2, the J gene TRBJ1-5; D possibly corresponds to TRBD1 (6 bases). This chain's CDR3 is CASGYRVVNQPQHF. In DNA form, the CDR3 reads TGTGCCAGCGGCTACAGGGTTGTCAATCAGCCCCAGCATTTT.